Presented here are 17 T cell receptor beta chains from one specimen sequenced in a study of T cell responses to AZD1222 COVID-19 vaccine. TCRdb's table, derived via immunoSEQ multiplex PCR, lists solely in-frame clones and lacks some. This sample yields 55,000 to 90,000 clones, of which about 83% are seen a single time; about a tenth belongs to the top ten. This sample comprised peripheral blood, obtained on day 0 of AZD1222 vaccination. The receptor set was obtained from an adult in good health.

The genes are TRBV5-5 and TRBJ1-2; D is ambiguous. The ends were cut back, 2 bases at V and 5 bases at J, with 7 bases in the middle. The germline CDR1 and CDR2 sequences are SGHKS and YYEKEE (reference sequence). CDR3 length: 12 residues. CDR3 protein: CASSLEKYGYTF. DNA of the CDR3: TGTGCCAGCAGCTTAGAAAAGTATGGCTACACCTTC.

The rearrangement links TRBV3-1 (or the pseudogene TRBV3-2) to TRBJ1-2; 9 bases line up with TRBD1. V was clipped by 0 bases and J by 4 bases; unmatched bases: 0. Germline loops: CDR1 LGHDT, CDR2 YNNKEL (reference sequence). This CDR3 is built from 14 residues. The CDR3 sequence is CASSQEDRGYGYTF. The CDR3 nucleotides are TGTGCCAGCAGCCAAGAGGACAGGGGCTATGGCTACACCTTC.

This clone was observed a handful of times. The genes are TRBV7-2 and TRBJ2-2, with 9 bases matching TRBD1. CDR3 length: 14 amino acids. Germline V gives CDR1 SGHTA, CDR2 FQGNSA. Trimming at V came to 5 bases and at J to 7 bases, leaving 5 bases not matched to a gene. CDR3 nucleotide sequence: TGTGCCAGCAGCCCACAGGGGGCAGGCGGGGAGCTGTTTTTT. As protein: CASSPQGAGGELFF.

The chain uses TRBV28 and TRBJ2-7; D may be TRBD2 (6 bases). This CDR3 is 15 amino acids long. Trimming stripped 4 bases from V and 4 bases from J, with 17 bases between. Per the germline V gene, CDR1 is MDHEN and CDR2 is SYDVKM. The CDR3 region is CASSSPARGKYEQYF. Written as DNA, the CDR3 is TGTGCCAGCAGTTCTCCTGCCCGGGGGAAATACGAGCAGTACTTC.

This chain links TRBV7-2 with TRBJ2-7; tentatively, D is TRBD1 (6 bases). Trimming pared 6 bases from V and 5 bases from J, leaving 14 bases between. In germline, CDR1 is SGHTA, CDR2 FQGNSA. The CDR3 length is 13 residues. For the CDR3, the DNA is TGTGCCAGCAGTCAGGGGTGGGGCAACGAGCAGTACTTC. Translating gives CASSQGWGNEQYF. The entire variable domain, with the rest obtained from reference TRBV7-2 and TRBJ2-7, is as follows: GAGVSQSPSNKVTEKGKDVELRCDPISGHTALYWYRQSLGQGLEFLIYFQGNSAPDKSGLPSDRFSAERTGGSVSTLTIQRTQQEDSAVYLCASSQGWGNEQYFGPGTRLTVT.

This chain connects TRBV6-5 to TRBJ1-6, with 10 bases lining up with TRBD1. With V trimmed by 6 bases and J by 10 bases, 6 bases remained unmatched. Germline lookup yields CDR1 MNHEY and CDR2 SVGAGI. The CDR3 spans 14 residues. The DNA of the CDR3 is TGTGCCAGCAGGGGGGACAGGGGAGGCTCACCCCTCCACTTT. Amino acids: CASRGDRGGSPLHF.

The CDR3 loop is CSASMGYDEKLFF. The CDR3 bases are TGCAGTGCTAGTATGGGGTATGATGAAAAACTGTTTTTT. The chain carries TRBV20-1 and TRBJ1-4; no definite D call. The CDR3 has 13 amino acids. V lost 3 bases to trimming and J lost 6 bases, with 11 bases between them. Per the germline V gene, CDR1 is DFQATT and CDR2 is SNEGSKA (reference sequence).

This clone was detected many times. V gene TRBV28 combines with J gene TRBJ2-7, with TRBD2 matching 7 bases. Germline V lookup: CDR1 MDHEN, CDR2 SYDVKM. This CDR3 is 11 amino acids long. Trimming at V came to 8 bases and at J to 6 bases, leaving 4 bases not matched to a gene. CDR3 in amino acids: CASRLAREQYF. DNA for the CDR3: TGTGCCAGCCGACTAGCCCGCGAGCAGTACTTC.

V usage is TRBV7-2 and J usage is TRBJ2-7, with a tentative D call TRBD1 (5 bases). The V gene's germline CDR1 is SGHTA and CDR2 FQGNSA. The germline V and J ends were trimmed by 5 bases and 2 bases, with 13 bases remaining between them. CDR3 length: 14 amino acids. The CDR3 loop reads CASSQFQGTYEQYF. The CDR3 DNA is TGTGCCAGCAGCCAATTCCAGGGTACCTACGAGCAGTACTTC.

DNA of the CDR3: TGTGCCAGCAGCTTAGCGGGGGGGGCAAGAGGCTACACCTTC. Amino acids: CASSLAGGARGYTF. V and J are TRBV7-9 and TRBJ1-2; D possibly corresponds to TRBD1 (6 bases). CDR3 size: 14 residues. Per the germline V gene, CDR1 is SEHNR and CDR2 is FQNEAQ (reference sequence). Trimming removed 0 bases at V and 8 bases at J, with 13 bases between.

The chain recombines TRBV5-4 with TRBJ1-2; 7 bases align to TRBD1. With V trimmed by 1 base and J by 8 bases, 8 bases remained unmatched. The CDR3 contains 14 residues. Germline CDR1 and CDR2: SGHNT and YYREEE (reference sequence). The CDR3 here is CASSLSRGKHGYTF. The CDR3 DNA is TGTGCCAGCAGCTTGTCCAGGGGGAAACACGGCTACACCTTC. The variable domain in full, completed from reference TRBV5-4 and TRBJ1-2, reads ETGVTQSPTHLIKTRGQQVTLRCSSQSGHNTVSWYQQALGQGPQFIFQYYREEENGRGNFPPRFSGLQFPNYSSELNVNALELDDSALYLCASSLSRGKHGYTFGSGTRLTVV.

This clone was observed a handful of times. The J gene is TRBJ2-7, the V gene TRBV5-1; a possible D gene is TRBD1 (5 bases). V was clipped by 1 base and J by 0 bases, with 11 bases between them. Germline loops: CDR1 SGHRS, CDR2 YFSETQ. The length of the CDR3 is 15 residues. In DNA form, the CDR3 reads TGCGCCAGCAGCTTGCAGGGATCTTACTCCTACGAGCAGTACTTC. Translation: CASSLQGSYSYEQYF. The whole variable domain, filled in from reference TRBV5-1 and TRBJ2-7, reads KAGVTQTPRYLIKTRGQQVTLSCSPISGHRSVSWYQQTPGQGLQFLFEYFSETQRNKGNFPGRFSGRQFSNSRSEMNVSTLELGDSALYLCASSLQGSYSYEQYFGPGTRLTVT.

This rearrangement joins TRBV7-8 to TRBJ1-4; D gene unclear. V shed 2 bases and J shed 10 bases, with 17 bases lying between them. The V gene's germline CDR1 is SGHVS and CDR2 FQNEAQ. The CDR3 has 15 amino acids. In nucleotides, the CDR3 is TGTGCCAGCAGCTTACTTGGTGACTGGCACGGAAAACTGTTTTTT. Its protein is CASSLLGDWHGKLFF.

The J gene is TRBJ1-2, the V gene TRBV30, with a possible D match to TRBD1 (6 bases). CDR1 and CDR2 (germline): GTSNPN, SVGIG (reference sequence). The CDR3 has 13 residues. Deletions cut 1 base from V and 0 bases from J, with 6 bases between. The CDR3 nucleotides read TGTGCCTGGAGTGGGACAGCTAACTATGGCTACACCTTC. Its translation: CAWSGTANYGYTF.

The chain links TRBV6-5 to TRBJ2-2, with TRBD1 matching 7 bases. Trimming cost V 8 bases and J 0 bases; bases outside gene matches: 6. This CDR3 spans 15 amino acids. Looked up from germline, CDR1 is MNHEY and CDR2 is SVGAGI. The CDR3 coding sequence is TGTGCCAGCGGCTCCGGGACAGCGAACACCGGGGAGCTGTTTTTT. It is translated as CASGSGTANTGELFF.

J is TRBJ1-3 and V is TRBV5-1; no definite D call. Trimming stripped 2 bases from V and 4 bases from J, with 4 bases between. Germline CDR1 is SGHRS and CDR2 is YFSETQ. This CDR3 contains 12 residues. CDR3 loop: CASSFGGNTIYF. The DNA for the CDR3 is TGCGCCAGCAGCTTTGGCGGAAACACCATATATTTT.

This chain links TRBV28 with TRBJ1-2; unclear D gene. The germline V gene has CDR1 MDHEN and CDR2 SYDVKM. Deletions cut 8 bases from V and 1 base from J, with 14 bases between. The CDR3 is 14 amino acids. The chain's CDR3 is CASSSWVSNYGYTF. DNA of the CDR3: TGTGCCAGCTCCTCGTGGGTCAGTAACTATGGCTACACCTTC.